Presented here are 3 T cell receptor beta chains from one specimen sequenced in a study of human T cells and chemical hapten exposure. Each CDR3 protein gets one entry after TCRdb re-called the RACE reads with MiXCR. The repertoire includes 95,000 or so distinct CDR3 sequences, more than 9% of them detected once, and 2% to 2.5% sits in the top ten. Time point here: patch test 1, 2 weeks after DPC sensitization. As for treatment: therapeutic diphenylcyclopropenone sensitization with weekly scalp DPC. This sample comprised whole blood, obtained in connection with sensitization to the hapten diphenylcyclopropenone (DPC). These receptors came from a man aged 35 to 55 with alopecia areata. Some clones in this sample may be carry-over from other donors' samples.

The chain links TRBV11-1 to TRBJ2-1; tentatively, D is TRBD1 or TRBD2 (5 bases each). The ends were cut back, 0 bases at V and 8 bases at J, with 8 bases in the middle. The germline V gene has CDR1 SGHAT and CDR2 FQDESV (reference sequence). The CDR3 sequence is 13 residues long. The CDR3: CASSLALGDEQFF. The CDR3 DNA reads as TGTGCCAGCAGCTTAGCGCTGGGGGATGAGCAGTTCTTC.

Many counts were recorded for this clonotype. This CDR3 is CASSAAGAQDTQYF. The CDR3 coding sequence is TGTGCCAGCAGCGCGGCGGGAGCCCAAGATACGCAGTATTTT. This chain links TRBV9 with TRBJ2-3; 7 nucleotides align to TRBD2. The germline gives CDR1 SGDLS, CDR2 YYNGEE. Trimming at V came to 3 bases and at J to 5 bases, leaving 6 bases not matched to a gene. CDR3 size: 14 residues.

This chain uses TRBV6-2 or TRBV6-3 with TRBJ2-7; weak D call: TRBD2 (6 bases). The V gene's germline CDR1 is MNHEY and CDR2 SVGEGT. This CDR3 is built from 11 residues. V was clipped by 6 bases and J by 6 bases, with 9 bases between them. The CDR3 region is CASSMGGEQYV. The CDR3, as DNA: TGTGCCAGCAGCATGGGGGGCGAGCAGTACGTC.